This T cell receptor (beta chain) was captured in a study of breast tumors, draining lymph nodes, adjacent tissues. Whole-study findings and limits: Tumors had less TCR diversity than lymph nodes, more than nontumor tissue. Findings are consistent with lymph node origin and intratumoral expansion of most tumor T cells. The lymph node origin of tumor T cells was framed as consistent with a hypothesis, not demonstrated. Luminal-like breast cancer showed significantly greater tumor-nontumor repertoire similarity than basal-like breast cancer did.

Samples came from axillary lymph nodes draining the breast cancer. Each CDR3 protein gets one entry after TCRdb re-called the multiplex PCR reads with MiXCR. The data show about 230,000 distinct CDR3 sequences, about 34% seen once. Details on this clonotype: As yet, its antigen is unknown. No conserved phenylalanine or tryptophan is present at the end of the CDR3, so a read error is the likely explanation. The DNA is left out, because the CDR3 cannot be placed on it with certainty; the CDR3 is given as TCRdb lists it.

This clonotype originated in a female donor with breast cancer. Some clones in this sample may be carry-over from other donors' samples. The specimen was axillary lymph node tissue.

CDR3 loop: CASSVGGGVL. This sequence joins TRBV9 and TRBJ2-2; whether TRBD2, the table's D call, matches the DNA was not checked. The CDR3 comprises 10 residues, both ends counted. The germline V gene encodes CDR1 SGDLS and CDR2 YYNGEE.